This T cell receptor (beta chain) was found in a study of cytotoxic CD8 clonotypes in ibrutinib-treated CLL. Study overall: Collecting the response samples happened after a median around twelve months of treatment, with a range of 6 to 36. Study results and limitations: Public clonotypes proved infrequent, and on treatment they shrank or remained steady. Clonality rose at ibrutinib response, held steady in sustained remission, and fell toward baseline at progression. Patients showed higher baseline clonality than age-matched healthy donors, and it tracked circulating CD8+ T-cell counts.

TCRdb's copy holds only in-frame clones and misses some; the assay was immunoSEQ multiplex PCR. The table records fewer than 40,000 clones, 68% of them present only once. Remarks on this clone: Its matching antigen is unknown.

V was cut by 6 bases and J by 3 bases, with 9 bases left in between. Germline V CDR1 and CDR2: MDHEN, SYDVKM. The length of the CDR3 is 12 residues. This TCR was sampled from a human donor with chronic lymphocytic leukemia. V gene TRBV28 combines with J gene TRBJ2-7; the D gene is possibly TRBD1 (5 bases). Sample: PBMCs, taken at disease progression, from a patient treated with ibrutinib. CDR3 region: CASSTDNYEQYF. The DNA of the CDR3 is TGTGCCAGCAGCACGGACAACTACGAGCAGTACTTC.